These T cell receptor beta chains were read from a single sample in a study of vaccination effects on CD4 cells after COVID-19. Antigens for these TCRs are unknown. TCRdb's table, derived via immunoSEQ multiplex PCR, lists solely in-frame clones and lacks some. The profile shows about 30,000 clones, more than 65% of them singletons. Sequenced material: CD4+ T cells from PBMCs cultured with HCoV-229E spike peptides, taken after COVID-19 vaccination. Receptors originate from a human donor who received a COVID-19 vaccine. The CDR3 runs from the conserved cysteine through the conserved F or W.

>TRBV2|TRBJ1-5
CASSEAQGAGQPQHF
>TRBV6-6|TRBJ2-7
CASSYGGAVYEQYF
>TRBV29-1|TRBJ1-5
CSVVVGGLLGNQPQHF
>TRBV5-1|TRBJ2-7
CASRPKAGETYEQYF
>TRBV27|TRBJ2-4
CASSSYSQNIQYF
>TRBV10-1|TRBJ2-5
CASSESPAGTSQETQYF
>TRBV14|TRBJ1-5
CASSQDGSGATPQHF
>TRBV30|TRBJ1-4
CAWSVGVGEKLFF
>TRBV20-1|TRBJ1-1
CSASRTGRAFF
>TRBV27|TRBJ2-4
CASSFEFGREGKNIQYF
>TRBV2|TRBJ1-1
CASSEASMIEAFF
>TRBV5-1|TRBJ2-3
CASSLFGAEGADTQYF
>TRBV2|TRBJ2-1
CASSSRQGSYNEQFF
>TRBV11-2|TRBJ2-1
CASSLPAGPDEQFF
>TRBV11-2|TRBJ2-3
CASSLRVTDTQYF
>TRBV6-4|TRBJ2-3
CASSERAGERDTQYF
>TRBV29-1|TRBJ2-7
CSVEKGAYEQYF
>TRBV9|TRBJ1-1
CASSVPMNTEAFF
>TRBV6-6|TRBJ1-5
CFTGWGTNQPQHF
>TRBV6-2/TRBV6-3|TRBJ2-4
CASSYSRGNIQYF
>TRBV9|TRBJ2-3
CASSVGIAETDTQYF
>TRBV29-1|TRBJ2-7
CSVAGTENYEQYF